The clone carrying this TCR beta chain was observed many times. These data come from a study of early T cells in non-severe SARS-CoV-2 infection. In the study overall: Unsorted whole-blood RNA was sequenced in bulk, leaving chains unpaired.

TCRdb reanalysed the 5' RACE reads using MiXCR and keeps one entry per CDR3 protein. The sample carries 25,000 to 30,000 distinct CDR3 sequences, about 5.5% recorded once. CDR3 length equals 12 residues. Per the germline V gene, CDR1 is DFQATT and CDR2 is SNEGSKA (reference sequence). V lost 6 bases to trimming and J lost 3 bases, with 10 bases between them. V gene TRBV20-1 combines with J gene TRBJ2-3; D uncertain. The origin of this receptor is an adult who was a healthcare worker with PCR-confirmed SARS-CoV-2 infection or an uninfected control (not recorded which). The sample consisted of whole blood. The CDR3 DNA follows: TGCAGTGCCCAAGATGGGACAGATACGCAGTATTTT. This codes for CSAQDGTDTQYF.